The 21 T cell receptor beta chains presented below share a single source sample, sequenced in a study of shared clonotypes between healthy human individuals. Clones were sequenced by immunoSEQ multiplex PCR, and TCRdb holds only the in-frame ones, with some missing. Here the sample spans approximately 2.4 million clones, 90% to 97% being singletons. The specimen was naive CD4+ T cells sorted from blood. Indicated subset: CD45RA+ positively selected. The origin of the receptors is a man between 18 and 29 years old in good health.

V and J are TRBV10-3 and TRBJ2-7; 8 bases fit TRBD1. CDR1 is ENHRY and CDR2 is SYGVKD in the germline V gene. This CDR3 spans 14 amino acids. V trimming: 4 bases; J trimming: 2 bases; junction bases outside the gene matches: 4. The CDR3 loop reads CAISARQGTYEQYF. The CDR3 coding sequence is TGTGCCATCAGTGCAAGACAGGGGACCTACGAGCAGTACTTC.

The V gene is TRBV6-5, the J gene TRBJ1-2; possibly TRBD1 for D (6 bases). The CDR3 consists of 12 residues. V was shortened by 6 bases and J by 14 bases, with 19 bases between the two germline ends. The germline V gene has CDR1 MNHEY and CDR2 SVGAGI. Here the CDR3 DNA reads TGTGCCAGCAGCCTCCCGAGGGGGAGAAGGACCTTC. Protein: CASSLPRGRRTF.

The J gene is TRBJ1-3, the V gene TRBV6-1; 8 bases are a match to TRBD1. Per germline, CDR1 MNHNS and CDR2 SASEGT. Trimming at V came to 3 bases and at J to 4 bases, leaving 5 bases not matched to a gene. The CDR3 consists of 15 residues. DNA of the CDR3: TGTGCCAGCAGTGAGGAGACAGGGGTAGGAAACACCATATATTTT. Protein product: CASSEETGVGNTIYF.

The gene calls are TRBV6-1 and TRBJ2-5; D is unclear. V lost 7 bases and J 4 bases, leaving 13 bases between the germline ends. The CDR3 is 13 residues long. Germline V gene data show CDR1 as MNHNS and CDR2 as SASEGT. The DNA of the CDR3 is TGTGCCAGCAATTCTCGAGATGGAGAGACCCAGTACTTC. It yields the protein CASNSRDGETQYF.

The chain combines TRBV5-1 with TRBJ1-3; D is uncertain. The CDR3 runs 14 residues. Trimming pared 4 bases from V and 1 base from J, leaving 9 bases between. Germline V gene sequence: CDR1 SGHRS, CDR2 YFSETQ. The CDR3 nucleotides read TGCGCCAGCAGCGAGGCCCTGTCTGGAAACACCATATATTTT. The encoded protein is CASSEALSGNTIYF.

The CDR3 bases are TGTGCCTGGACAGACAGGGTTGACGAGCAGTACTTC. Protein: CAWTDRVDEQYF. This sequence joins TRBV30 and TRBJ2-7; TRBD1 aligns across 7 bases. V gave up 4 bases and J gave up 5 bases; unmatched junction bases: 5. This CDR3 comprises 12 residues. The germline gives CDR1 GTSNPN, CDR2 SVGIG (reference sequence).

The chain is built from TRBV10-1 and TRBJ2-1; the match to TRBD2 covers 10 bases. CDR3 length equals 16 residues. In germline, CDR1 is WNHNN, CDR2 SYGVQD (reference sequence). V trimming: 5 bases; J trimming: 2 bases; junction bases outside the gene matches: 6. CDR3 sequence reads: CASSTSTSGTYNEQFF. CDR3 DNA sequence: TGCGCCAGCAGTACGTCTACTAGCGGGACCTACAATGAGCAGTTCTTC.

V gene TRBV29-1 combines with J gene TRBJ2-2, with D perhaps being TRBD1 or TRBD2 (6 bases each). Germline CDR1 SQVTM, CDR2 ANQGSEA. Trimming took 3 bases from V and 5 from J, leaving 16 bases between them. CDR3 length: 15 amino acids. DNA for the CDR3: TGCAGCGTTGATACCCGGGGGCCGGGGACCGGGGAGCTGTTTTTT. Translation gives CSVDTRGPGTGELFF.

This clone occurred once. The chain has TRBV11-3 and TRBJ2-2, with D possibly being TRBD2 (6 bases). V was cut by 6 bases and J by 7 bases, with 6 bases left in between. Per the germline V gene, CDR1 is SGHNT and CDR2 is YENEEA. The CDR3 sequence is 11 residues long. DNA of the CDR3: TGTGCCAGCAGGGGAGGCGGGGAGCTGTTTTTT. Protein: CASRGGGELFF.

The genes are TRBV30 and TRBJ1-2; perhaps TRBD1 as D (5 bases). Between the trimmed V and J ends, which lost 4 bases and 0 bases, there was a span of 9 bases. The CDR3 spans 13 residues. Germline lookup yields CDR1 GTSNPN and CDR2 SVGIG (reference sequence). The CDR3 is CAWISGTNYGYTF. Here the CDR3 DNA reads TGTGCCTGGATTTCAGGGACTAACTATGGCTACACCTTC.

The CDR3 region has the DNA TGCGCCAGCAGCTTGGAGGGACCGTTGTCTGAGCAGTTCTTC. Its translation: CASSLEGPLSEQFF. V is TRBV5-1 and J is TRBJ2-1; D possibly matches TRBD1 or TRBD2 (5 bases each). The length of the CDR3 is 14 residues. V was pared by 0 bases and J by 9 bases, with 13 bases between. CDR1 and CDR2 from the germline V gene are SGHRS and YFSETQ.

This clone was detected only once. This chain uses TRBV28 with TRBJ1-5; TRBD1 might be the D (6 bases). The V gene lost 5 bases and the J gene lost 4 bases, with 21 bases spanning the gap. Germline V gives CDR1 MDHEN, CDR2 SYDVKM. This CDR3 comprises 17 residues. CDR3 residues: CASSPTSTGFRNQPQHF. For the CDR3, the DNA is TGTGCCAGCAGTCCCACCTCGACAGGCTTCCGGAATCAGCCCCAGCATTTT.

In DNA, the CDR3 is TGTGCCAGCAGCCCTCGCCAGACAGGGTTCAGGAATTCACCCCTCCACTTT. Protein sequence: CASSPRQTGFRNSPLHF. The chain has TRBV9 and TRBJ1-6; TRBD1 agrees at 7 bases. V was clipped by 4 bases and J by 7 bases; unmatched bases: 14. The germline gives CDR1 SGDLS, CDR2 YYNGEE. CDR3 length: 17 residues.

The gene calls are TRBV27 and TRBJ1-1; 7 nucleotides agree with TRBD1. The CDR3 covers 15 residues. Trimming at V came to 6 bases and at J to 3 bases, leaving 10 bases not matched to a gene. The germline V gene has CDR1 MNHEY and CDR2 SMNVEV (reference sequence). CDR3 sequence: CASRTSRQGYTEAFF. The CDR3 coding sequence is TGTGCCAGCAGAACATCTAGACAGGGTTACACTGAAGCTTTCTTT.

The rearrangement joins TRBV7-2 to TRBJ2-3, with D maybe TRBD2 (5 bases). There are 14 residues in the CDR3. Germline CDR1 reads SGHTA; CDR2 reads FQGNSA. Trimming took off 2 bases at V and 2 bases at J, with 8 bases between the two ends. CDR3 sequence reads: CASSLSGYTDTQYF. CDR3 coding DNA: TGTGCCAGCAGCTTAAGCGGTTACACAGATACGCAGTATTTT.

This chain uses TRBV28 with TRBJ2-2, with 9 nucleotides matching TRBD1. The length of the CDR3 is 15 residues. V was pared by 6 bases and J by 5 bases, with 7 bases of the junction left unmatched. Germline assignment: CDR1 MDHEN and CDR2 SYDVKM. The CDR3 nucleotides are TGTGCCAGCAGAAGGGGACAGGGAGGAACCGGGGAGCTGTTTTTT. It yields the protein CASRRGQGGTGELFF.

The V gene is TRBV5-1, the J gene TRBJ1-2; TRBD1 is a possible D gene (5 bases). Between the trimmed V and J ends, which lost 3 bases and 4 bases, there was a span of 16 bases. This CDR3 contains 15 residues. Germline CDR1 and CDR2: SGHRS and YFSETQ. The CDR3 DNA reads TGCGCCAGCAGCTGGTCTGCGGACAAGGGCTATGGCTACACCTTC. Amino acid sequence: CASSWSADKGYGYTF.

The chain joins TRBV6-6 to TRBJ2-2; D unclear. In germline, CDR1 is MNHNY, CDR2 SVGAGI (reference sequence). Trimming cost V 6 bases and J 6 bases, with 11 bases left between them. This CDR3 contains 13 residues. CDR3 sequence reads: CASSRGEPGELFF. CDR3 nucleotides: TGTGCCAGCAGCCGCGGCGAGCCCGGGGAGCTGTTTTTT.

The genes are TRBV27 and TRBJ1-2; D might be TRBD1 (5 bases). This CDR3 is 15 amino acids long. The germline CDR1 and CDR2 sequences are MNHEY and SMNVEV (reference sequence). The V end lost 7 bases, the J end lost 0 bases, and 15 bases lay between the germline ends. CDR3 region: CASKRGREANYGYTF. The CDR3 DNA follows: TGTGCCAGCAAGCGTGGCAGGGAAGCTAACTATGGCTACACCTTC.

J is TRBJ1-4 and V is TRBV6-5; D gene unclear. The CDR3 is 16 residues long. V lost 0 bases and J 0 bases, leaving 8 bases between the germline ends. The germline V gene has CDR1 MNHEY and CDR2 SVGAGI. The CDR3 DNA reads TGTGCCAGCAGTTACTCGAGGAGCGCAACTAATGAAAAACTGTTTTTT. Translating it yields CASSYSRSATNEKLFF.

V usage is TRBV30 and J usage is TRBJ1-6; D call uncertain. The CDR3 loop spans 11 amino acids. Trimming cost V 4 bases and J 8 bases, with 6 bases left between them. Germline V gives CDR1 GTSNPN, CDR2 SVGIG (reference sequence). As DNA, the CDR3 is TGTGCCTGGAACGACGATTCACCCCTCCACTTT. Translation gives CAWNDDSPLHF. The variable domain in full, with the rest retrieved from reference TRBV30 and TRBJ1-6, is SQTIHQWPATLVQPVGSPLSLECTVEGTSNPNLYWYRQAAGRGLQLLFYSVGIGQISSEVPQNLSASRPQDRQFILSSKKLLLSDSGFYLCAWNDDSPLHFGNGTRLTVT.